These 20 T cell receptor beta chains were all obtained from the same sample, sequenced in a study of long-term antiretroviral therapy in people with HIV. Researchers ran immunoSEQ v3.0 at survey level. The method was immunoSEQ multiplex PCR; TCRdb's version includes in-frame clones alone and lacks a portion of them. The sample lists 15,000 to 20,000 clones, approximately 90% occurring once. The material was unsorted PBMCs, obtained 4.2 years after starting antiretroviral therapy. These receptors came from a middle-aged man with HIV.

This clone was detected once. The CDR3 DNA follows: TGTGCCAGCAGCTTGTTGCACGGAGGGTACCAAGAGACCCAGTACTTC. It is translated as CASSLLHGGYQETQYF. The chain combines TRBV5-6 with TRBJ2-5; D perhaps matches TRBD2 (6 bases). This CDR3 is 16 amino acids long. Trimming left V 1 base short and J 0 bases short, with 13 bases between. Germline V CDR1 and CDR2: SGHDT, YYEEEE.

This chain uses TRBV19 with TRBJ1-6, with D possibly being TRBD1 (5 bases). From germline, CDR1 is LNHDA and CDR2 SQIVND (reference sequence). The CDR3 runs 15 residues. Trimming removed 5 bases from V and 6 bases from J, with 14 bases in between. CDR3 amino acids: CASSPGTEINSPLHF. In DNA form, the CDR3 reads TGTGCCAGTAGTCCTGGGACGGAGATTAATTCACCCCTCCACTTT.

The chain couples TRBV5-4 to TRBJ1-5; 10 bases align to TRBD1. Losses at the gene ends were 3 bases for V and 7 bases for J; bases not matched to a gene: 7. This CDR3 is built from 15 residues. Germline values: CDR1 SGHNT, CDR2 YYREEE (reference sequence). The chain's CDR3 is CASSSGTGEGQPQHF. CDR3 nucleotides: TGTGCCAGCAGCTCAGGGACAGGGGAAGGGCAGCCCCAGCATTTT.

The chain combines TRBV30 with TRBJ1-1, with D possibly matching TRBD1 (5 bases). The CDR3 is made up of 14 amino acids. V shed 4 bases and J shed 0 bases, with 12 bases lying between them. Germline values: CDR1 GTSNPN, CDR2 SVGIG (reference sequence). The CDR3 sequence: CAWNIRGMNTEAFF. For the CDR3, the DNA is TGTGCCTGGAATATACGGGGCATGAACACTGAAGCTTTCTTT.

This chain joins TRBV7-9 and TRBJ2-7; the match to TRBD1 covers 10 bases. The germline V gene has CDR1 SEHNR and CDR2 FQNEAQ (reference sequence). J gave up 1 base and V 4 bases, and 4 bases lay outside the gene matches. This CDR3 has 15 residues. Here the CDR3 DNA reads TGTGCCAGCAGCTACCGGGACAGGGGATCCTACGAGCAGTACTTC. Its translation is CASSYRDRGSYEQYF.

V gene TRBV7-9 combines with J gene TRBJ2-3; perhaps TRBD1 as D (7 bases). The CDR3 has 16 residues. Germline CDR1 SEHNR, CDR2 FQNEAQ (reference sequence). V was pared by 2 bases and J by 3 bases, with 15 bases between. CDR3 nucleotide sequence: TGTGCCAGCAGCTTACAGGGGGGCAAAGCAACAGATACGCAGTATTTT. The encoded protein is CASSLQGGKATDTQYF.

The CDR3 region has the DNA TGCGCCAGCAGCTTGGCGGGGGGTACAGATACGCAGTATTTT. Its protein is CASSLAGGTDTQYF. The chain carries TRBV5-1 and TRBJ2-3, with 7 bases fitting TRBD2. The V gene's germline CDR1 is SGHRS and CDR2 YFSETQ. J lost 3 bases, V lost 0 bases, and 1 base had no gene match. The CDR3 runs to 14 residues.

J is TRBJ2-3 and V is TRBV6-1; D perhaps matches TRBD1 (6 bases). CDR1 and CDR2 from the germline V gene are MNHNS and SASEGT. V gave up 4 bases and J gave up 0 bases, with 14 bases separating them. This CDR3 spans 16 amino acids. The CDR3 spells CASSVSTGSSTDTQYF. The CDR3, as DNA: TGTGCCAGCAGTGTTTCGACAGGCTCTAGCACAGATACGCAGTATTTT.

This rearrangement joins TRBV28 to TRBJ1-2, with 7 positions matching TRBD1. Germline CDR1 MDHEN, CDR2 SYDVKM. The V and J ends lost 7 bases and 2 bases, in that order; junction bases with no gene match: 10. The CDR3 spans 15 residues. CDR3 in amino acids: CASTSDRAGNYGYTF. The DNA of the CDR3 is TGTGCCAGCACCTCAGACAGGGCGGGAAACTATGGCTACACCTTC.

As DNA, the CDR3 is TGCGCCAGCAGTGAGTCGGGGGGGCTGGGCACTGAAGCTTTCTTT. This gives the protein CASSESGGLGTEAFF. The V gene is TRBV10-1, the J gene TRBJ1-1, with a tentative D call TRBD1 (6 bases). This CDR3 has 15 amino acids. The V gene lost 0 bases and the J gene lost 4 bases, with 12 bases spanning the gap. Germline lookup yields CDR1 WNHNN and CDR2 SYGVQD (reference sequence).

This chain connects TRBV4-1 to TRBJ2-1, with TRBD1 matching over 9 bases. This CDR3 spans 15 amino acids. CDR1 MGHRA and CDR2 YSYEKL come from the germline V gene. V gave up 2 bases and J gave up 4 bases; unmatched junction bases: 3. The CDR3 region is CASSQRQGGYNEQFF. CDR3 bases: TGCGCCAGCAGCCAAAGACAGGGGGGTTACAATGAGCAGTTCTTC.

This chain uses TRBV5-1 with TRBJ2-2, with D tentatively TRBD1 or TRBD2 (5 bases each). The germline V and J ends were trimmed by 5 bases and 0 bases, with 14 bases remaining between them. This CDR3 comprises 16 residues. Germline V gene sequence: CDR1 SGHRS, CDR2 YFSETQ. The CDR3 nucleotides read TGCGCCAGCAGGTGGGAGACAGCCTCGAACACCGGGGAGCTGTTTTTT. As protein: CASRWETASNTGELFF.

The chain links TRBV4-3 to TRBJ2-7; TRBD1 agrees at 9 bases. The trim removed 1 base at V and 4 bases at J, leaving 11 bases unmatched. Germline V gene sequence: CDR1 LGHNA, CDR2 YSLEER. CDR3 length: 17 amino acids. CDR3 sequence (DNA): TGCGCCAGCAGCCAAGGCCCTGGGACAGGGCCCGGGTACGAGCAGTACTTC. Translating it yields CASSQGPGTGPGYEQYF.

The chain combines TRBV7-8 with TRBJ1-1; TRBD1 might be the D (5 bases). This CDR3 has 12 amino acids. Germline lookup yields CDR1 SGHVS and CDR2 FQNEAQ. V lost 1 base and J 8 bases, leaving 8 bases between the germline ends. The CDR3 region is CASSLGWGEAFF. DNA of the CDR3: TGTGCCAGCAGCTTAGGGTGGGGGGAAGCTTTCTTT.

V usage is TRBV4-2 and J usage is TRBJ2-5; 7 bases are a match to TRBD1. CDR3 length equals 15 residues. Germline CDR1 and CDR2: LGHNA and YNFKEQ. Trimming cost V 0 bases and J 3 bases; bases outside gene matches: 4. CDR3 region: CASSQDPQGEETQYF. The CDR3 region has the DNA TGTGCCAGCAGCCAAGATCCGCAGGGGGAAGAGACCCAGTACTTC.

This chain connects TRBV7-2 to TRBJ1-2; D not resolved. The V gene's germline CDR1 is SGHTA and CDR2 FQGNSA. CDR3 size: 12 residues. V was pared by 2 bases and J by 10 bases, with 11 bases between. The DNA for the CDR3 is TGTGCCAGCAGCTTACCCGGTTACGACTACACCTTC. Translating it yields CASSLPGYDYTF. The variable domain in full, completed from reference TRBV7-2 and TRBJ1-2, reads GAGVSQSPSNKVTEKGKDVELRCDPISGHTALYWYRQSLGQGLEFLIYFQGNSAPDKSGLPSDRFSAERTGGSVSTLTIQRTQQEDSAVYLCASSLPGYDYTFGSGTRLTVV.

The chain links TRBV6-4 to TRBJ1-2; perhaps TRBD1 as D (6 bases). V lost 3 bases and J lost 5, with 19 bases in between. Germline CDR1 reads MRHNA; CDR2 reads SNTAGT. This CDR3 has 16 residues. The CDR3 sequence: CASSEFPGAGSYGYTF. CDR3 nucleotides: TGTGCCAGCAGTGAATTTCCAGGGGCTGGGTCGTATGGCTACACCTTC.

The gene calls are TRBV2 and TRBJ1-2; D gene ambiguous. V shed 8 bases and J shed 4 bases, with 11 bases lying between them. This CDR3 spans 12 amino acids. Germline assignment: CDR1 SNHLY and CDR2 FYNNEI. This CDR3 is CASGPVIYGYTF. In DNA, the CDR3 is TGTGCCAGCGGTCCGGTCATCTATGGCTACACCTTC.

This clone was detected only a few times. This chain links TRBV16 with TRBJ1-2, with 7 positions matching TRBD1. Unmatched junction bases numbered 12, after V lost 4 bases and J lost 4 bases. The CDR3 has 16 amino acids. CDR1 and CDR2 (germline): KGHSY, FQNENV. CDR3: CASSPTRTGRPYGYTF. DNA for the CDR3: TGTGCCAGCAGCCCAACTAGGACAGGACGTCCCTATGGCTACACCTTC.

The CDR3 spells CASSYGTGNYGYTF. CDR3 sequence (DNA): TGTGCCAGCAGCTATGGGACAGGGAACTATGGCTACACCTTC. The J gene is TRBJ1-2, the V gene TRBV5-6; 9 bases map to TRBD1. V lost 3 bases to trimming and J lost 2 bases; unmatched junction nucleotides: 2. The CDR3 extends over 14 amino acids. CDR1 is SGHDT and CDR2 is YYEEEE in the germline V gene.